This is a list of T cell receptor beta chains from one sample in a study of long-term antiretroviral therapy in people with HIV. Clones were read by immunoSEQ multiplex PCR, and TCRdb kept only the in-frame ones, dropping some. Of 20,000 to 25,000 clones listed, 80% to 95% are singletons. The specimen was unsorted PBMCs, collected 4.4 years after starting antiretroviral therapy. These receptors all come from a woman between 45 and 65 years old with HIV. Each CDR3 is given with its conserved first and last residue. Each record gives: D gene, clone size, J gene, V gene, CDR3 length, CDR3 protein, CDR3 DNA. The D gene is left open where the match is weak. Clone size, where shown, is once, few, many, or a class for clones that have expanded.

. | . | TRBJ2-7 | TRBV6-6 | 13 | CASSDRPFGEQYF | TGTGCCAGCAGTGACCGACCCTTCGGTGAGCAGTACTTC
. | once | TRBJ2-1 | TRBV30 | 15 | CAWSPPGTSIDEQFF | TGTGCCTGGAGTCCACCCGGGACTTCTATCGATGAGCAGTTCTTC
. | few | TRBJ1-2 | TRBV21-1 | 16 | CASSKEWYRGTYGYTF | TGTGCCAGCAGCAAAGAGTGGTACAGGGGGACCTATGGCTACACCTTC
TRBD1 | . | TRBJ1-3 | TRBV7-9 | 15 | CASSQGAGVGNTIYF | TGTGCCAGCAGCCAGGGGGCGGGCGTTGGAAACACCATATATTTT
. | . | TRBJ1-6 | TRBV6-6 | 14 | CASSYSLVFSPLHF | TGTGCCAGCAGTTATAGCCTAGTGTTCTCACCCCTCCACTTT
TRBD1 | . | TRBJ1-5 | TRBV19 | 16 | CASSRTGGRSNQPQHF | TGTGCCAGTTCAAGAACAGGGGGCCGTAGCAATCAGCCCCAGCATTTT
. | . | TRBJ1-4 | TRBV9 | 15 | CASSVGWGNSEKLFF | TGTGCCAGCAGCGTAGGATGGGGGAATAGTGAAAAACTGTTTTTT
. | few | TRBJ2-4 | TRBV7-9 | 11 | CASSLEGIQYF | TGTGCCAGCAGCTTAGAGGGCATTCAGTACTTC
TRBD1 | . | TRBJ1-3 | TRBV5-1 | 15 | CASSLRQGTGNTIYF | TGCGCCAGCAGCTTACGACAGGGGACTGGAAACACCATATATTTT
. | . | TRBJ2-5 | TRBV19 | 12 | CASSINTETQYF | TGTGCCAGTAGTATCAACACTGAGACCCAGTACTTC
TRBD1 | few | TRBJ1-2 | TRBV7-2 | 15 | CASSLGQGNVGGYTF | TGTGCCAGCAGCCTCGGACAGGGGAATGTAGGCGGCTACACCTTC
. | . | TRBJ2-7 | TRBV5-1 | 14 | CASSLQQRPYEQYF | TGCGCCAGCAGCTTGCAACAGAGACCCTACGAGCAGTACTTC
TRBD1 | . | TRBJ2-5 | TRBV5-1 | 13 | CASQTGGAETQYF | TGCGCCAGCCAGACAGGGGGGGCCGAGACCCAGTACTTC
TRBD2 | . | TRBJ2-1 | TRBV13 | 15 | CASSLASGGGDEQFF | TGTGCCAGCAGCTTAGCTAGCGGGGGAGGGGATGAGCAGTTCTTC
TRBD1 | . | TRBJ2-5 | TRBV11-2 | 18 | CASSLRSPGTGQRETQYF | TGTGCCAGCAGCCTGAGAAGCCCCGGGACAGGTCAGCGAGAGACCCAGTACTTC
. | . | TRBJ2-6 | TRBV5-8 | 15 | CASSFRGAGANVLTF | TGTGCCAGCAGCTTTCGGGGCGCCGGGGCCAACGTCCTGACTTTC
. | . | TRBJ1-1 | TRBV4-1 | 13 | CASSLPTGFPAFF | TGCGCCAGCAGCCTACCCACAGGGTTTCCAGCTTTCTTT
. | . | TRBJ2-5 | TRBV5-1 | 13 | CASSFGRGETQYF | TGCGCCAGCAGCTTCGGTAGGGGAGAGACCCAGTACTTC
. | . | TRBJ2-2 | TRBV30 | 15 | CAWRIRDLVIGELFF | TGTGCCTGGAGGATCCGGGACTTAGTGATCGGGGAGCTGTTTTTT
. | . | TRBJ1-2 | TRBV13 | 17 | CASSDSGYRSSNYGYTF | TGTGCCAGCAGCGACTCAGGATACCGCAGCTCTAACTATGGCTACACCTTC
. | . | TRBJ1-2 | TRBV30 | 15 | CAWVFPGVSNYGYTF | TGTGCCTGGGTCTTTCCAGGGGTTAGTAACTATGGCTACACCTTC
. | . | TRBJ1-2 | TRBV5-4 | 16 | CASSLANAPFNYGYTF | TGTGCCAGCAGCTTGGCCAACGCCCCATTTAACTATGGCTACACCTTC
. | . | TRBJ2-1 | TRBV7-8 | 13 | CASSPMPYNEQFF | TGTGCCAGCAGCCCTATGCCATACAATGAGCAGTTCTTC
TRBD1 | . | TRBJ2-1 | TRBV27 | 14 | CASSRDRVYNEQFF | TGTGCCAGCAGCCGGGACAGGGTCTACAATGAGCAGTTCTTC
. | . | TRBJ1-5 | TRBV19 | 15 | CASSPPGPINQPQHF | TGTGCCAGTAGTCCGCCGGGACCGATCAATCAGCCCCAGCATTTT
TRBD2 | . | TRBJ2-1 | TRBV9 | 15 | CASSVVAGGIYEQFF | TGTGCCAGCAGCGTAGTAGCGGGGGGGATCTATGAGCAGTTCTTC
TRBD2 | . | TRBJ2-5 | TRBV27 | 14 | CASSPGTSGETQYF | TGTGCCAGCAGTCCGGGGACTAGCGGAGAGACCCAGTACTTC
TRBD1 | . | TRBJ2-5 | TRBV5-1 | 14 | CASSLGDRGKTQYF | TGCGCCAGCAGCTTGGGTGACAGGGGGAAGACCCAGTACTTC
. | . | TRBJ1-2 | TRBV25-1 | 14 | CASSARGGSYGYTF | TGTGCCAGCAGTGCCAGAGGGGGATCCTATGGCTACACCTTC
. | . | TRBJ1-3 | TRBV7-9 | 15 | CASSFRVDSGNTIYF | TGTGCCAGCAGCTTCAGGGTGGACTCTGGAAACACCATATATTTT
. | . | TRBJ1-2 | TRBV2 | 14 | CASSERSTIYGYTF | TGTGCCAGCAGTGAACGGTCAACTATCTATGGCTACACCTTC
TRBD2 | . | TRBJ2-2 | TRBV2 | 17 | CASSASTGLAGFGELFF | TGTGCCAGCAGCGCTTCCACGGGACTAGCTGGGTTCGGGGAGCTGTTTTTT
. | . | TRBJ1-6 | TRBV11-2 | 16 | CASSLVAGYGNSPLHF | TGTGCCAGCAGCTTAGTTGCAGGGTACGGTAATTCACCCCTCCACTTT
. | . | TRBJ1-2 | TRBV19 | 16 | CASRRFGTQTNYGYTF | TGTGCCAGTAGACGATTTGGGACACAGACTAACTATGGCTACACCTTC
TRBD2 | . | TRBJ2-7 | TRBV6-1 | 15 | CASSSLAGVGSEQYF | TGTGCCAGCAGTAGTTTAGCGGGGGTGGGCTCCGAGCAGTACTTC